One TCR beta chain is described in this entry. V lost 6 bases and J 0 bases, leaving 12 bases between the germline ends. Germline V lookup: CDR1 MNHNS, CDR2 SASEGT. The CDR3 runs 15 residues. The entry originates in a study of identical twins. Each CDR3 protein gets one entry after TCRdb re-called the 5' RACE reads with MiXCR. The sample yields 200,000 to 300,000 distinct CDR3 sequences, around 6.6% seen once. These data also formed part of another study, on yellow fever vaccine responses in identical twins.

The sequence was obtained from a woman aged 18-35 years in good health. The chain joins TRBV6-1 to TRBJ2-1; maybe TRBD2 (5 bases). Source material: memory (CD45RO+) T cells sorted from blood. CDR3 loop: CASREVGSSYNEQFF. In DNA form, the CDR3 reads TGTGCCAGCAGGGAGGTAGGGAGCTCCTACAATGAGCAGTTCTTC.